This T cell receptor beta chain was documented in a study of blood T cell repertoires in COVID-19. The overall study: Sites in the United States, Italy and Spain provided acute and convalescent COVID-19 samples. PBMCs, B-cell-depleted T cells, or T cells were the source of the cDNA or gDNA that made up the material.

Germline-derived CDR1 and CDR2 are DFQATT and SNEGSKA (reference sequence). There are 11 residues in the CDR3. V gave up 5 bases and J gave up 8 bases, with 12 bases separating them. In the source study's methods: By means of reference gene primer amplification, nucleated cell counts were estimated. Clones were read by immunoSEQ multiplex PCR, and TCRdb kept only the in-frame ones, dropping some. That table supplies the V and J calls and clone size; D and trimming were determined from the DNA. The sample lists around 100,000 clones, about 83% seen once, with 10% to 15% in the top ten. The TCR comes from a human donor in a cohort sampled during active COVID-19. The rearrangement links TRBV20-1 to TRBJ1-1; a weak D match, TRBD1 (6 bases). Material: peripheral blood. The DNA of the CDR3 is TGCAGTGCTGGACAGTCAGCCGAAGCTTTCTTT. Translating it yields CSAGQSAEAFF.